This T cell receptor beta chain was recorded in a study of human T cells and chemical hapten exposure. The table lists this clonotype with a count of one. The antigen is unknown. One entry per CDR3 protein, called by TCRdb with MiXCR from the RACE reads. The sample lists 150,000 to 200,000 distinct CDR3 sequences, approximately 30% occurring once. Regarding time point: patch test 3, about 24 weeks after DPC sensitization. Stated treatment: therapeutic diphenylcyclopropenone sensitization with weekly scalp DPC. Findings of the study overall: DPC sensitization produced no change in TCRs with frequency above 1 in 1000.

This material consisted of whole blood, taken in connection with sensitization to the hapten diphenylcyclopropenone (DPC). This TCR came from a woman aged 18-29 years with alopecia areata. Some clones in this sample may be carry-over from other donors' samples.

CDR3: CASSNLRQGTDCGYTF. CDR3 nucleotide sequence: TGTGCCAGCAGCAATTTAAGACAGGGGACAGACTGCGGCTACACCTTC. The J gene is TRBJ1-2, the V gene TRBV21-1; TRBD1 reflects the table's D call only, with no check against the DNA. TRBV21-1 is a pseudogene segment. The length of the CDR3 is 16 residues.